What follows are 8 T cell receptor beta chains derived from one specimen sequenced in a study of breast tumors, draining lymph nodes, adjacent tissues. TCRdb used MiXCR to reprocess the multiplex PCR reads, holding one entry per CDR3 protein. The sample has about 200,000 distinct CDR3 sequences, roughly 31% seen once. Samples came from axillary lymph nodes draining the breast cancer. The sequencing input was axillary lymph node tissue. These receptors originate from a female donor with breast cancer. Some clones in this sample may be carry-over from other donors' samples.

This clonotype appeared many times. The chain recombines TRBV6-6 with TRBJ2-7; 9 positions agree with TRBD1. V trimming: 4 bases; J trimming: 3 bases; junction bases outside the gene matches: 10. Germline CDR1 is MNHNY and CDR2 is SVGAGI (reference sequence). The CDR3 has 16 amino acids. The CDR3 is CASSWATGGKGYEQYF. For the CDR3, the DNA is TGTGCCAGCAGTTGGGCCACAGGGGGCAAGGGCTACGAGCAGTACTTC.

In the case of this clonotype: Just one base apart from a much larger clone, this may be a read error. The chain joins TRBV20-1 to TRBJ2-3; D perhaps matches TRBD1 (5 bases). The germline V gene has CDR1 DFQATT and CDR2 SNEGSKA (reference sequence). This CDR3 is built from 14 residues. The CDR3 bases are TGCAGTGCCAGGGCCCGTTCCCACACAGCTACGCAGTATTTT. It translates to CSARARSHTATQYF.

The sample holds one count of this clonotype. V gene TRBV18 combines with J gene TRBJ1-4, with 7 bases fitting TRBD1. J gave up 8 bases and V 2 bases, and 5 bases lay outside the gene matches. This CDR3 has 14 amino acids. CDR1 is KGHSH and CDR2 is LQKENI in the germline V gene. The CDR3 coding sequence is TGTGCCAGCTCACCAGACAGGGCCAGGGAAAAACTGTTTTTT. Its protein is CASSPDRAREKLFF.

This chain uses TRBV13 with TRBJ1-2, with D tentatively TRBD1 (6 bases). V lost 5 bases and J lost 4, with 17 bases in between. The germline V gene encodes CDR1 PRHDT and CDR2 FYEKMQ (reference sequence). The CDR3 totals 15 residues. This chain's CDR3 is CASSPPGQRGYGYTF. The CDR3 bases are TGTGCCAGCAGCCCACCTGGACAGCGGGGCTATGGCTACACCTTC. The full variable domain, in which reference TRBV13 and TRBJ1-2 provide the parts outside the CDR3, is AAGVIQSPRHLIKEKRETATLKCYPIPRHDTVYWYQQGPGQDPQFLISFYEKMQSDKGSIPDRFSAQQFSDYHSELNMSSLELGDSALYFCASSPPGQRGYGYTFGSGTRLTVV.

With regard to this clonotype: The junction departs from the called germline gene at one end, perhaps through a read error. The chain couples TRBV7-2 to TRBJ2-1; 7 bases are a match to TRBD1. The V gene's germline CDR1 is SGHTA and CDR2 FQGNSA. The CDR3 is 12 residues long. The CDR3: CAGSLDRAEQFF. The CDR3 coding sequence is TGTGCCGGCAGCTTAGACAGGGCTGAGCAGTTCTTT.

This clonotype was counted at least ten times. The chain recombines TRBV6-1 with TRBJ2-5; 11 nucleotides line up with TRBD2. Germline V gene sequence: CDR1 MNHNS, CDR2 SASEGT. Unmatched junction bases numbered 5, after V lost 5 bases and J lost 6 bases. This CDR3 region has 14 residues. The CDR3 region has the DNA TGTGCCAGCAGTCCTACTAGCGGGGGAAAGACCCAGTACTTC. Residues: CASSPTSGGKTQYF.

The V and J genes are TRBV20-1 and TRBJ2-3; TRBD2 agrees at 9 bases. This CDR3 comprises 13 residues. Germline-derived CDR1 and CDR2 are DFQATT and SNEGSKA (reference sequence). Trimming at V came to 3 bases and at J to 11 bases, leaving 9 bases not matched to a gene. CDR3 residues: CSARGSGSHEQYF. DNA for the CDR3: TGCAGTGCTAGGGGTAGCGGGAGCCATGAGCAGTATTTT.

This clonotype was seen repeatedly, ten times or more. The V gene is TRBV12-3 or TRBV12-4, the J gene TRBJ1-2; possible D gene TRBD1, 5 bases. Trimming removed 3 bases from V and 7 bases from J, with 15 bases in between. The CDR3 has 14 residues. The CDR3 DNA is TGTGCCAGCAGTTTCCGAGGGGCTGGGGGTGGCTACACCTTC. Its protein product is CASSFRGAGGGYTF.